This T cell receptor (beta chain) was obtained from a study of T cell responses to AZD1222 COVID-19 vaccine (dated by TCRdb to about 2021). Turning to the overall study: AZD1222 recipients with second doses at about 4 weeks or about 12 weeks were pooled, because spike-specific TCR depth and breadth did not differ between schedules. A total of around 240 trial participants underwent TCR sequencing, of whom approximately 200 had received two doses of AZD1222 and about 25 had received two doses of the MenACWY control vaccine. Enrollment into the trials was organized by age into subgroups of 18-55, 56-69 and 70-plus years, and those subgroups contained roughly 160, 29 and 62 TCR-sequenced participants, respectively.

The time point label here, explained by the study, means: baseline before first vaccination. Vaccinee samples were obtained from the UK trials COV001 and COV002, which included a single-blind randomized controlled phase 2/3 trial of AZD1222 (ChAdOx1 nCoV-19) in healthy adults. Trial participant PBMC samples were collected at day 0 and day 28 after the second dose for TCRbeta chain sequencing. From a lookup of the germline V gene, CDR1 and CDR2 are SGHRS and YFSETQ. The CDR3 runs 15 amino acids, cysteine and phenylalanine included. The CDR3 DNA has 45 bases and is translated from base 1. V lost 6 bases and J lost 8 bases, and the count of bases not matched to a germline gene is 10. The CDR3 regions of human TCRbeta chains were analyzed by immunosequencing. The study's processing was this. Repertoire TCRs were checked for matches against a reference library of SARS-CoV-2-specific TCRs that had been generated using the MIRA antigen-specificity platform. Breadth was defined as the fraction of unique TCRs that were SARS-CoV-2-associated. Depth was defined as the fraction of total T cells that were SARS-CoV-2-associated. Using the MIRA data, every spike-specific TCR was mapped to the spike region that the TCR reacted to and assigned to either a CD4 or a CD8 class. Log10-transformed breadth and depth values were compared by one-way ANOVA with Sidak's multiple comparisons tests. As stored in TCRdb, this immuneACCESS dataset retains in-frame rearrangements with V and J assigned. A fraction of the clones does not appear; measured against another copy, unresolved V genes explain less than half of the discrepancy, and the remainder lacks a known reason. V and J calls and clone size are as listed in that table; D and trimming were resolved from the DNA. The sample yields 90,000 to 95,000 clones; 91% were counted once. The ten biggest clones cover about 7.5% of the sample.

With respect to this clone: The antigen it recognizes is unknown. No much larger clone exists at a distance of one base, and base qualities are not known.

Study-level results and caveats: Most participants were white British and females outnumbered males, and the authors suggested that clonal diversity may have been underestimated. Vaccine-associated CD4 TCRs spanned the whole spike protein, with dominant responses in regions 160-218 and 743-854. Because no day 14 peak-response samples were available, the repertoires could be characterized only after the peak T cell response. After two AZD1222 doses, spike-specific TCR breadth and depth were significantly higher than at day 0 and than in MenACWY recipients. Reportedly, almost half of the unique spike-specific TCRs recognized epitopes lying outside the regions that are mutated in the B.1.351 and B.1.1.7 variants. The 56-69-year group was small, and its depth increase did not reach significance, likely because of low power. Conclusions about previously exposed vaccinees are limited because only six or seven AZD1222 recipients were SARS-CoV-2 seropositive at baseline.

The starting material was peripheral blood, obtained on day 0 of AZD1222 vaccination. This chain joins TRBV5-1 to TRBJ2-2; a stretch of 10 junction bases matches TRBD2. This clonotype was sampled from an adult in good health. The sequenced DNA is TGCGCCAGCACGAGTACTAGCGGGGCTAGGGGGGAGCTGTTTTTT. It codes for CASTSTSGARGELFF.